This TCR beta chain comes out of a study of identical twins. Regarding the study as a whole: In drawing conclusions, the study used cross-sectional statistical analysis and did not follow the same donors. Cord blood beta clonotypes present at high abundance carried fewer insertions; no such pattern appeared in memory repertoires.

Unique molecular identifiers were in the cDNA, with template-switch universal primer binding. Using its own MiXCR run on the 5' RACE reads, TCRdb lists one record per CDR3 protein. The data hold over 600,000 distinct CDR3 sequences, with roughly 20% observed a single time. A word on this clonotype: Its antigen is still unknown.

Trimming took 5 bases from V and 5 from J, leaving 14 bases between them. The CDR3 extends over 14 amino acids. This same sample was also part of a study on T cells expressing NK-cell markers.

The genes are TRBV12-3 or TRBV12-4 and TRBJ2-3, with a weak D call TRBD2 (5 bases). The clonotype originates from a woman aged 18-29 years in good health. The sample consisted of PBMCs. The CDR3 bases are TGTGCCAGCAGTAGGTCGGGGTATGGAGATACGCAGTATTTT. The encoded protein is CASSRSGYGDTQYF.